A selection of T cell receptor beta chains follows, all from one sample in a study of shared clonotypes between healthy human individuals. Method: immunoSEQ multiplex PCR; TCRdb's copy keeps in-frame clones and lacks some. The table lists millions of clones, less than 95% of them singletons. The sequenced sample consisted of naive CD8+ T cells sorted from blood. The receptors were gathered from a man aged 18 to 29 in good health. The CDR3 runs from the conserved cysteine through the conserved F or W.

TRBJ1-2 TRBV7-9 CASSLDSGGYTF
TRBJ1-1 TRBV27 CASSFFPRDRAEAFF
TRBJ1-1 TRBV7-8 CASSLAFGTGQGNTEAFF
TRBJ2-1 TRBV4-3 CASSQVLWAGDDYNEQFF
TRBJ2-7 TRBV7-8 CASSSPKGQGTYEQYF
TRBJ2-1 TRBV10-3 CANPSPRGCSYNEQFF
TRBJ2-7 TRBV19 CASSSGPQEDYEQYF
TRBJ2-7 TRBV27 CASSTLADPTYEQYF
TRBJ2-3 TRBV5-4 CASRDSGAHTDTQYF
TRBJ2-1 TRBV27 CASNLGPGQRAYNEQFF
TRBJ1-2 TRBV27 CASSPWTGSNGYTF
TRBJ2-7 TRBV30 CAWSVGADYEQYF
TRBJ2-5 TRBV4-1 CASSQVGQRNQETQYF
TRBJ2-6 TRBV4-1 CASSQGRTGANVLTF
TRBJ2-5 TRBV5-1 CASSLAGTSSGGGETQYF
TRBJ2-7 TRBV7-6 CASSLASLNSRSDEQYF
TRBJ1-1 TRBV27 CASSLSPGTSNTEAFF
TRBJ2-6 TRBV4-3 CASSQGGALPGANVLTF
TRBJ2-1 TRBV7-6 CASSSQPQGRNEQFF
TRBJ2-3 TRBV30 CAWTDFDTQYF
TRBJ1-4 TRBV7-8 CASSPDRGEEKLFF
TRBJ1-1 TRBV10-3 CAIRTENMNTEAFF
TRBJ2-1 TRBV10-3 CAISERLAEINEQFF
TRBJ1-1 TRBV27 CASSFLGSGTEAFF
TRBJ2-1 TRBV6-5 CASSLAGLSYNEQFF
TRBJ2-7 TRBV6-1 CASRHSSSYEQYF
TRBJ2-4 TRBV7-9 CASSLGTENIQYF
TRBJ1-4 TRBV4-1 CASSQGVTVTLGREKLFF
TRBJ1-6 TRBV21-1 CASSFPPARNSPLHF
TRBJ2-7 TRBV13 CASSLGASGGFYEQYF
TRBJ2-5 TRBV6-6 CASKGRDRGEETQYF
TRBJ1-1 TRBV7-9 CASSLVRQGVTEAFF
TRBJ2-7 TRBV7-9 CASSSQGKSYEQYF
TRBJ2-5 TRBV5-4 CASSLVDGPQETQYF
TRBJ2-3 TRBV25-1 CASSEWVRDTDTQYF
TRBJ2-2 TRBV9 CASSVGGGELFF
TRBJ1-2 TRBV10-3 CAISDRLGGYTF
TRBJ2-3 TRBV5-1 CASSETSGGTDTQYF
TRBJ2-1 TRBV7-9 CASSSSSYNEQFF
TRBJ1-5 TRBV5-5 CASSFGTGGEGQPQHF
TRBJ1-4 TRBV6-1 CASSEVFASGEKLFF
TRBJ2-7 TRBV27 CASSLGGYYEQYF
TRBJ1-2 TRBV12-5 CASGPEDGYTF
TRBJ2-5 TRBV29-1 CSVVYGIAQETQYF
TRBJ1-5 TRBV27 CASSQQGSNQPQHF
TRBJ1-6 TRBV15 CATSREGWGNSPLHF
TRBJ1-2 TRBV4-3 CASSPRTASYGYTF
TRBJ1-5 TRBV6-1 CASNQDGYSNQPQHF
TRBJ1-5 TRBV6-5 CASSFGQGGQPQHF
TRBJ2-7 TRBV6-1 CASSENGGAPAYEQYF
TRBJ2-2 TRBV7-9 CASSQPVDRSTGELFF
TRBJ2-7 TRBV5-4 CASSTMGAPYEQYF
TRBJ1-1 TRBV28 CASAGAGDTEAFF
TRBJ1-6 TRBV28 CASNPSLGSAPLHF
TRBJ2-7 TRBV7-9 CASSRLDSSVEQYF
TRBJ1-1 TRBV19 CASSIGGDTEAFF
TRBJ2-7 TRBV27 CASSEQGLNTYEQYF
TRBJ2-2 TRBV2 CASSDPRANTGELFF
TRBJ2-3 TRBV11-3 CASSPVGGDTQYF
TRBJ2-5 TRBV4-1 CASSQDNGQETQYF